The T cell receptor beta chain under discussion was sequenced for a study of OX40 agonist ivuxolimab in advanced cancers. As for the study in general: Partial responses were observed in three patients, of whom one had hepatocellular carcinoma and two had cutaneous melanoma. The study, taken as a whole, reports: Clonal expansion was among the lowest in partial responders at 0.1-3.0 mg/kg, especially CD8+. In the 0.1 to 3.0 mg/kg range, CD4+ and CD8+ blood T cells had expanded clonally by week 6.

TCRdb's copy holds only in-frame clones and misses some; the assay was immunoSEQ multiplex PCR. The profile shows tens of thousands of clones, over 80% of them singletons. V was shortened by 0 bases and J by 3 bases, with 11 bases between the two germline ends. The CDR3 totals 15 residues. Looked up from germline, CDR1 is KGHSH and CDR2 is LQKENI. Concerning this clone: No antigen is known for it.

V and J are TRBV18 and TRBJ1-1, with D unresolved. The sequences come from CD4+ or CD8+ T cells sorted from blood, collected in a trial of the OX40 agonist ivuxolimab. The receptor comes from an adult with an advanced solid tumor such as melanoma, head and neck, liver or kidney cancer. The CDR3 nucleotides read TGTGCCAGCTCACCACCAGTAAGTCGGGACACTGAAGCTTTCTTT. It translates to CASSPPVSRDTEAFF. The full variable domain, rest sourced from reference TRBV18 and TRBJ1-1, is NAGVMQNPRHLVRRRGQEARLRCSPMKGHSHVYWYRQLPEEGLKFMVYLQKENIIDESGMPKERFSAEFPKEGPSILRIQQVVRGDSAAYFCASSPPVSRDTEAFFGQGTRLTVV.